Shown below are 10 T cell receptor beta chains from a single sample sequenced in a study of T cell responses to AZD1222 COVID-19 vaccine (dated by TCRdb to the early 2020s). According to the study, the label for this sample's time point signals: baseline before first vaccination. Library generation was performed with the immunoSEQ multiplex PCR assay. TCRdb obtained this table from immuneACCESS and retained in-frame rearrangements with V and J assigned. These tables miss some clones; where compared with another copy, unresolved V genes account for less than half of the shortfall, and the remainder is unexplained. This sample holds about 150,000 clones; approximately 90% were observed only once. In total, the top ten clones hold 3.1% of the sample. The specimen was peripheral blood, collected on day 0 of AZD1222 vaccination. These receptors originate from an adult in good health.

This rearrangement joins TRBV29-1 to TRBJ1-4, with D possibly being TRBD1 (6 bases). Germline-derived CDR1 and CDR2 are SQVTM and ANQGSEA. V gave up 6 bases and J gave up 3 bases, with 8 bases separating them. This CDR3 contains 12 residues. The CDR3 loop is CSVGHSNEKLFF. DNA for the CDR3: TGCAGCGTGGGACATTCTAATGAAAAACTGTTTTTT.

The chain joins TRBV18 to TRBJ1-2; D might be TRBD1 (6 bases). The germline V gene encodes CDR1 KGHSH and CDR2 LQKENI. V lost 2 bases and J 6 bases, leaving 13 bases between the germline ends. The CDR3 totals 14 residues. CDR3 sequence: CASSPRGAENGYTF. The CDR3 bases are TGTGCCAGCTCACCAAGGGGGGCGGAAAATGGCTACACCTTC.

The chain carries TRBV6-5 and TRBJ2-2; the D gene is possibly TRBD1 (5 bases). Germline V gene lookup returns CDR1 MNHEY and CDR2 SVGAGI. V was shortened by 6 bases and J by 3 bases, with 11 bases between the two germline ends. The CDR3 loop spans 14 amino acids. CDR3 protein: CASRAQGYTGELFF. The CDR3 region has the DNA TGTGCCAGCAGGGCCCAGGGTTACACCGGGGAGCTGTTTTTT.

V gene TRBV11-2 combines with J gene TRBJ1-5, with D unclear. Germline loops: CDR1 SGHAT, CDR2 FQNNGV. The V end lost 5 bases, the J end lost 3 bases, and 8 bases lay between the germline ends. This CDR3 is built from 13 residues. The CDR3 sequence is CASSQEDNQPQHF. The CDR3 coding sequence is TGTGCCAGCAGCCAAGAGGACAATCAGCCCCAGCATTTT.

This clone was observed a few times. V usage is TRBV7-6 and J usage is TRBJ2-7; 10 bases match TRBD1. The ends lost 5 bases at V and 4 bases at J; junction bases unmatched: 8. The CDR3 sequence is 15 residues long. The V gene's germline CDR1 is SGHVS and CDR2 FNYEAQ. The CDR3 DNA is TGTGCCAGCAGCCTGGGGACAGGGGATGGTTACGAGCAGTACTTC. Translation: CASSLGTGDGYEQYF.

This sequence joins TRBV7-2 and TRBJ1-2, with D hard to call. Between the trimmed V and J ends, which lost 5 bases and 7 bases, there was a span of 14 bases. The CDR3 covers 13 residues. CDR1 is SGHTA and CDR2 is FQGNSA in the germline V gene. The CDR3 bases are TGTGCCAGCAGCGCGGACGGATATGTTGGCTACACCTTC. This translates into CASSADGYVGYTF. The full variable domain, its missing parts supplied by reference TRBV7-2 and TRBJ1-2, is GAGVSQSPSNKVTEKGKDVELRCDPISGHTALYWYRQSLGQGLEFLIYFQGNSAPDKSGLPSDRFSAERTGGSVSTLTIQRTQQEDSAVYLCASSADGYVGYTFGSGTRLTVV.

The chain recombines TRBV19 with TRBJ2-4; 7 positions agree with TRBD2. J lost 5 bases, V lost 4 bases, and 5 bases had no gene match. Germline lookup yields CDR1 LNHDA and CDR2 SQIVND (reference sequence). The CDR3 sequence is 14 residues long. DNA of the CDR3: TGTGCCAGTAGTAGGGGGGGTTTGGAAAACATTCAGTACTTC. It encodes CASSRGGLENIQYF.

The chain has TRBV6-5 and TRBJ1-2, with a weak D call TRBD1 (6 bases). CDR1 and CDR2 (germline): MNHEY, SVGAGI. This CDR3 contains 15 residues. The V and J ends lost 5 bases and 1 base respectively, with 14 bases between them. The CDR3 here is CASSNWGAFNYGYTF. In nucleotides, the CDR3 is TGTGCCAGCAGTAACTGGGGGGCTTTTAACTATGGCTACACCTTC.

The chain joins TRBV6-2 or TRBV6-3 to TRBJ2-5, with 11 bases identical to TRBD1. CDR3 size: 15 residues. J gave up 4 bases and V 4 bases, and 5 bases lay outside the gene matches. CDR1 is MNHEY and CDR2 is SVGEGT in the germline V gene. The CDR3 region has the DNA TGTGCCAGCAGTTTGGACAGGGGGCGCGTAGAGACCCAGTACTTC. Translation gives CASSLDRGRVETQYF.

The J gene is TRBJ1-5, the V gene TRBV6-1; D might be TRBD1 (5 bases). V was cut by 3 bases and J by 7 bases, with 10 bases left in between. The CDR3 extends over 13 amino acids. Germline V gene data show CDR1 as MNHNS and CDR2 as SASEGT. The CDR3 DNA reads as TGTGCCAGCAGTGAGAGGGGAGGCCAGCCCCAGCATTTT. This gives the protein CASSERGGQPQHF.